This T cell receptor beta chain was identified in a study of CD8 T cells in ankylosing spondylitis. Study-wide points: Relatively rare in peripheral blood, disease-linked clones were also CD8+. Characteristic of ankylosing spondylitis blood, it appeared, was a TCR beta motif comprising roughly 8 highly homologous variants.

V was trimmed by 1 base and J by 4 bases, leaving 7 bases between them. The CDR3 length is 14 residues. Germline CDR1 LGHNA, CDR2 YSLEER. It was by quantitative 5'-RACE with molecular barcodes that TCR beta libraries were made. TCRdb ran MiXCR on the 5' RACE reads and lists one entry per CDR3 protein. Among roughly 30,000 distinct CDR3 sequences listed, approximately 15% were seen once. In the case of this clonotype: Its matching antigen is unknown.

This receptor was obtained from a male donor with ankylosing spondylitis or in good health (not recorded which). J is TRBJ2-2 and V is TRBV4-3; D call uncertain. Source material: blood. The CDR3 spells CASSQVRSTGELFF. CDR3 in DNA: TGCGCCAGCAGCCAAGTGAGGAGCACCGGGGAGCTGTTTTTT.